Listed below are T cell receptor beta chains from one sample, sequenced in a study of OX40 agonist ivuxolimab in advanced cancers. Using immunoSEQ multiplex PCR, the repertoire was profiled, and TCRdb retains in-frame clones only, with some absent. This sample has around 83,000 clones, with 70% to 85% found just once. The source was CD4+ or CD8+ T cells sorted from blood, collected in a trial of the OX40 agonist ivuxolimab. Every receptor here comes from an adult with an advanced solid tumor such as melanoma, head and neck, liver or kidney cancer. The CDR3 runs from the conserved cysteine through the conserved F or W. D genes are given only for firm matches. The size entry is marked missing in some rows and otherwise reads once, few, many or a size class.

D gene: TRBD1
J gene: TRBJ1-6
V gene: TRBV30
clone size: few
CDR3 protein: CAWSVQGQGDSPLHF
CDR3 DNA: TGTGCCTGGAGTGTACAGGGACAGGGGGATTCACCCCTCCACTTT

D gene: NA
J gene: TRBJ1-2
V gene: TRBV19
clone size: NA
CDR3 protein: CASSFPGRRYGYTF
CDR3 DNA: TGTGCCAGTAGTTTTCCGGGACGGCGATATGGCTACACCTTC

D gene: NA
J gene: TRBJ1-3
V gene: TRBV19
clone size: NA
CDR3 protein: CASGKSGNTIYF
CDR3 DNA: TGTGCCAGTGGGAAATCTGGAAACACCATATATTTT

D gene: TRBD1
J gene: TRBJ1-1
V gene: TRBV6-5
clone size: few
CDR3 protein: CASSFLTGENNEAFF
CDR3 DNA: TGTGCCAGCAGTTTCCTGACAGGGGAGAATAATGAAGCTTTCTTT

D gene: NA
J gene: TRBJ2-7
V gene: TRBV20-1
clone size: once
CDR3 protein: CSAQRSYEQYF
CDR3 DNA: TGCAGTGCCCAACGTAGCTACGAGCAGTACTTC

D gene: NA
J gene: TRBJ2-5
V gene: TRBV7-8
clone size: NA
CDR3 protein: CASSLGRRETQYF
CDR3 DNA: TGTGCCAGCAGCCTCGGACGTAGGGAGACCCAGTACTTC

D gene: NA
J gene: TRBJ1-2
V gene: TRBV2
clone size: NA
CDR3 protein: CASGGSNYGYTF
CDR3 DNA: TGTGCCAGCGGGGGATCTAACTATGGCTACACCTTC

D gene: NA
J gene: TRBJ2-7
V gene: TRBV4-2
clone size: NA
CDR3 protein: CASSPLGSYEQYF
CDR3 DNA: TGTGCCAGCAGCCCCCTGGGGTCCTACGAGCAGTACTTC

D gene: NA
J gene: TRBJ2-3
V gene: TRBV6-5
clone size: NA
CDR3 protein: CASRVGGNTDTQYF
CDR3 DNA: TGTGCCAGCAGGGTGGGCGGGAACACAGATACGCAGTATTTT

D gene: NA
J gene: TRBJ1-3
V gene: TRBV6-6
clone size: NA
CDR3 protein: CASSPDSLSGNTIYF
CDR3 DNA: TGTGCCAGCAGTCCGGACAGTCTCTCTGGAAACACCATATATTTT

D gene: NA
J gene: TRBJ1-4
V gene: TRBV5-4
clone size: NA
CDR3 protein: CASSRSAPRELFF
CDR3 DNA: TGTGCCAGCAGCCGTTCGGCACCCCGGGAACTGTTTTTT

D gene: TRBD1
J gene: TRBJ1-5
V gene: TRBV10-3
clone size: NA
CDR3 protein: CAISEFTGGRQPQHF
CDR3 DNA: TGTGCCATCAGTGAGTTTACAGGGGGCAGGCAGCCCCAGCATTTT

D gene: NA
J gene: TRBJ1-5
V gene: TRBV30
clone size: NA
CDR3 protein: CAWSEESNQPQHF
CDR3 DNA: TGTGCCTGGAGTGAGGAGAGCAATCAGCCCCAGCATTTT

D gene: TRBD1
J gene: TRBJ2-7
V gene: TRBV7-8
clone size: NA
CDR3 protein: CASSPPGTGYEQYF
CDR3 DNA: TGTGCCAGCAGCCCGCCCGGGACAGGCTACGAGCAGTACTTC

D gene: NA
J gene: TRBJ2-7
V gene: TRBV19
clone size: once
CDR3 protein: CASSQTSGSEEQYF
CDR3 DNA: TGTGCCAGTAGTCAAACTAGTGGGTCTGAAGAGCAGTACTTC

D gene: TRBD1
J gene: TRBJ2-7
V gene: TRBV4-2
clone size: NA
CDR3 protein: CASSQPGQGNTYEQYF
CDR3 DNA: TGTGCCAGCAGCCAACCGGGACAGGGGAATACCTACGAGCAGTACTTC

D gene: NA
J gene: TRBJ1-1
V gene: TRBV5-4
clone size: once
CDR3 protein: CASSTRANTEAFF
CDR3 DNA: TGTGCCAGCAGCACCCGGGCGAACACTGAAGCTTTCTTT

D gene: TRBD2
J gene: TRBJ2-1
V gene: TRBV19
clone size: NA
CDR3 protein: CASNTPGLASYNEQFF
CDR3 DNA: TGTGCCAGTAATACCCCGGGACTAGCAAGCTACAATGAGCAGTTCTTC

D gene: NA
J gene: TRBJ1-4
V gene: TRBV2
clone size: NA
CDR3 protein: CASSDAWVVYGTNEKLFF
CDR3 DNA: TGTGCCAGCAGTGATGCGTGGGTTGTGTACGGAACTAATGAAAAACTGTTTTTT

D gene: NA
J gene: TRBJ2-7
V gene: TRBV5-4
clone size: NA
CDR3 protein: CASSLRGAIYYEQYF
CDR3 DNA: TGTGCCAGCAGCTTGCGGGGGGCAATATACTACGAGCAGTACTTC

D gene: TRBD1
J gene: TRBJ2-1
V gene: TRBV7-3
clone size: NA
CDR3 protein: CASSLSPGQGAFYNEQFF
CDR3 DNA: TGTGCCAGCAGCTTATCCCCGGGACAGGGGGCTTTCTACAATGAGCAGTTCTTC

D gene: TRBD1
J gene: TRBJ2-1
V gene: TRBV7-3
clone size: NA
CDR3 protein: CASSPGGAGGDEQFF
CDR3 DNA: TGTGCCAGCAGCCCAGGGGGCGCCGGGGGCGATGAGCAGTTCTTC

D gene: TRBD1
J gene: TRBJ1-4
V gene: TRBV4-1
clone size: NA
CDR3 protein: CASSHSGTGLNSPSEKLFF
CDR3 DNA: TGCGCCAGCAGCCACTCTGGGACAGGTTTAAACAGCCCGTCGGAAAAACTGTTTTTT

D gene: NA
J gene: TRBJ1-2
V gene: TRBV18
clone size: NA
CDR3 protein: CASSPPWGSFGYTF
CDR3 DNA: TGTGCCAGCTCACCACCTTGGGGATCATTTGGCTACACCTTC

D gene: TRBD2
J gene: TRBJ2-3
V gene: TRBV19
clone size: NA
CDR3 protein: CASALAGGVGYTQYF
CDR3 DNA: TGTGCCAGTGCCCTAGCGGGGGGGGTTGGGTATACGCAGTATTTT

D gene: NA
J gene: TRBJ2-1
V gene: TRBV7-7
clone size: NA
CDR3 protein: CASSSTPQFF
CDR3 DNA: TGTGCTAGCAGCTCAACTCCCCAGTTCTTC

D gene: NA
J gene: TRBJ1-4
V gene: TRBV19
clone size: NA
CDR3 protein: CASSIGQGSNEKLFF
CDR3 DNA: TGTGCCAGTAGTATCGGTCAGGGGTCTAATGAAAAACTGTTTTTT

D gene: TRBD2
J gene: TRBJ2-1
V gene: TRBV11-3
clone size: NA
CDR3 protein: CASSLETSGLSYNEQFF
CDR3 DNA: TGTGCCAGCAGCTTAGAGACTAGCGGTCTCTCCTACAATGAGCAGTTCTTC

D gene: TRBD1
J gene: TRBJ1-1
V gene: TRBV29-1
clone size: NA
CDR3 protein: CSLRQGDATEAFF
CDR3 DNA: TGCAGCCTAAGACAGGGAGACGCCACTGAAGCTTTCTTT

D gene: NA
J gene: TRBJ2-7
V gene: TRBV27
clone size: NA
CDR3 protein: CASSFSPSYEQYF
CDR3 DNA: TGTGCCAGCAGTTTTTCCCCCTCCTACGAGCAGTACTTC